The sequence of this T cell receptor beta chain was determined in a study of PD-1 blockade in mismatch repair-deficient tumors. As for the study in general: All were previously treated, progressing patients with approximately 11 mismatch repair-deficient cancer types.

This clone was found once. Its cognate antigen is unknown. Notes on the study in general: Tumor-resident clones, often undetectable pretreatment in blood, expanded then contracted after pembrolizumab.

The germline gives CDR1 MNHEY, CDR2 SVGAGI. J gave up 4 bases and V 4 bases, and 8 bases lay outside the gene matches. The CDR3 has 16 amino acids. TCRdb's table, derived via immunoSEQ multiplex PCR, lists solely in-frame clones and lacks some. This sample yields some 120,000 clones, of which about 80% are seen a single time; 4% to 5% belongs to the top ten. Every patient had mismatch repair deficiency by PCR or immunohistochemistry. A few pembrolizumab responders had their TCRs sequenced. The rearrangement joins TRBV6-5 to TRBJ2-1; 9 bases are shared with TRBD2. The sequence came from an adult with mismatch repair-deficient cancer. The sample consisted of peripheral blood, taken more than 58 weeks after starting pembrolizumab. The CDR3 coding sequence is TGTGCCAGCAGTTCCGGAAGCGGGAGGTCTTACAATGAGCAGTTCTTC. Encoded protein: CASSSGSGRSYNEQFF.